The 18 T cell receptor beta chains in this list originate from one sample, sequenced in a study of blood T cell repertoires in COVID-19. Sequencing used immunoSEQ multiplex PCR; TCRdb keeps in-frame clones, though not all of them. The sample lists around 380,000 clones, roughly 86% occurring once. The sequenced sample was PBMCs or T cells enriched from blood (not recorded which). All receptors derive from a man between 25 and 39 years old who had recovered from COVID-19.

The chain uses TRBV5-1 and TRBJ2-5; D unresolved. The CDR3 covers 13 residues. Germline-derived CDR1 and CDR2 are SGHRS and YFSETQ. Trimming took 0 bases from V and 0 from J, leaving 3 bases between them. The CDR3 reads CASSLANQETQYF. As DNA, the CDR3 is TGCGCCAGCAGCTTGGCCAACCAAGAGACCCAGTACTTC.

The gene calls are TRBV5-5 and TRBJ2-1, with D tentatively TRBD2 (6 bases). Deletions cut 2 bases from V and 6 bases from J, with 15 bases between. Germline lookup yields CDR1 SGHKS and CDR2 YYEKEE (reference sequence). This CDR3 is 15 amino acids long. The CDR3 DNA follows: TGTGCCAGCAGCTTAGTCCCGGCGGGATTCAATGAGCAGTTCTTC. Translation: CASSLVPAGFNEQFF.

The chain uses TRBV9 and TRBJ1-1; perhaps TRBD1 as D (5 bases). The germline gives CDR1 SGDLS, CDR2 YYNGEE. V was clipped by 3 bases and J by 3 bases, with 12 bases between them. CDR3 length: 14 amino acids. CDR3 sequence reads: CASSAGSRDTEAFF. Here the CDR3 DNA reads TGTGCCAGCAGCGCCGGGTCCAGGGACACTGAAGCTTTCTTT.

The J gene is TRBJ1-5, the V gene TRBV30; D possibly corresponds to TRBD1 (6 bases). This CDR3 region has 15 residues. Germline CDR1 is GTSNPN and CDR2 is SVGIG (reference sequence). V dropped 3 bases and J dropped 1 base, with 13 bases sitting between them. CDR3 region: CAWRQADRSNQPQHF. CDR3 coding DNA: TGTGCCTGGAGGCAAGCAGACAGGAGCAATCAGCCCCAGCATTTT.

The rearrangement uses TRBV3-1 (or the pseudogene TRBV3-2) and TRBJ1-6; D is uncertain. Germline CDR1 reads LGHDT; CDR2 reads YNNKEL (reference sequence). The length of the CDR3 is 15 residues. Trimming took 0 bases from V and 6 from J, leaving 9 bases between them. The CDR3 spells CASSQDRRINSPLHF. The DNA of the CDR3 is TGTGCCAGCAGCCAAGATCGGCGGATTAATTCACCCCTCCACTTT.

V gene TRBV30 combines with J gene TRBJ2-7, with D possibly being TRBD1 (5 bases). Trimming cost V 5 bases and J 5 bases, with 19 bases left between them. This CDR3 spans 14 amino acids. CDR1 is GTSNPN, CDR2 SVGIG, per germline (reference sequence). The CDR3 DNA reads as TGTGCCTGGGGCCGCCCCCAGGGAAGGCACGAGCAGTACTTC. Translated, it gives CAWGRPQGRHEQYF. Combining the CDR3 with reference TRBV30 and TRBJ2-7 gives the whole variable domain SQTIHQWPATLVQPVGSPLSLECTVEGTSNPNLYWYRQAAGRGLQLLFYSVGIGQISSEVPQNLSASRPQDRQFILSSKKLLLSDSGFYLCAWGRPQGRHEQYFGPGTRLTVT.

The chain uses TRBV4-1 and TRBJ1-4, with a tentative D call TRBD1 (6 bases). The CDR3 has 15 residues. Deletions cut 2 bases from V and 7 bases from J, with 14 bases between. The germline CDR1 and CDR2 sequences are MGHRA and YSYEKL. CDR3 loop: CASSQNSGGTEKLFF. DNA of the CDR3: TGCGCCAGCAGCCAAAATTCGGGGGGCACTGAAAAACTGTTTTTT.

The chain couples TRBV18 to TRBJ2-7; D gene unclear. Trimming stripped 6 bases from V and 0 bases from J, with 15 bases between. The CDR3 covers 15 residues. Germline loops: CDR1 KGHSH, CDR2 LQKENI. CDR3 in amino acids: CASSKENRPSYEQYF. The CDR3 DNA reads TGTGCCAGCTCCAAGGAAAACAGACCCTCCTACGAGCAGTACTTC.

The rearrangement joins TRBV10-2 to TRBJ1-1; D not resolved. This CDR3 has 13 residues. Germline V gives CDR1 WSHSY, CDR2 SAAADI. The V end was cut by 6 bases, the J end by 4 bases, with 12 bases between. Written as DNA, the CDR3 is TGCGCCAGCAGCCACCGGTCTTTCACTGAAGCTTTCTTT. Its translation is CASSHRSFTEAFF.

V gene TRBV29-1 combines with J gene TRBJ2-3, with 12 bases aligning to TRBD1. Germline V gives CDR1 SQVTM, CDR2 ANQGSEA. With 6 bases clipped from V and 3 bases from J, the junction kept 4 bases outside the gene matches. This CDR3 spans 14 amino acids. CDR3 nucleotides: TGCAGCGTAGGGGACAGGGGGCTTACAGATACGCAGTATTTT. This sequence encodes CSVGDRGLTDTQYF.

The chain uses TRBV18 and TRBJ1-4; D is unclear. Germline CDR1 and CDR2: KGHSH and LQKENI. The V and J ends lost 3 bases and 7 bases respectively, with 18 bases between them. This CDR3 region has 16 residues. The CDR3 is CASSPAIVGGREKLFF. The CDR3 bases are TGTGCCAGCTCACCCGCGATAGTGGGCGGGCGTGAAAAACTGTTTTTT. The full variable domain, completed using reference TRBV18 and TRBJ1-4, is NAGVMQNPRHLVRRRGQEARLRCSPMKGHSHVYWYRQLPEEGLKFMVYLQKENIIDESGMPKERFSAEFPKEGPSILRIQQVVRGDSAAYFCASSPAIVGGREKLFFGSGTQLSVL.

The chain joins TRBV6-2 or TRBV6-3 to TRBJ2-7; D is possibly TRBD2 (6 bases). Trimming removed 2 bases from V and 2 bases from J, with 7 bases in between. CDR1 is MNHEY and CDR2 is SVGEGT in the germline V gene. The CDR3 is made up of 13 amino acids. CDR3 sequence reads: CASSYGGTYEQYF. CDR3 DNA sequence: TGTGCCAGCAGTTACGGAGGGACCTACGAGCAGTACTTC.

The genes are TRBV5-1 and TRBJ1-1; TRBD1 aligns across 10 bases. Germline V gives CDR1 SGHRS, CDR2 YFSETQ. J gave up 4 bases and V 4 bases, and 7 bases lay outside the gene matches. CDR3 length equals 15 residues. CDR3 sequence: CASSPGTGDGTEAFF. DNA for the CDR3: TGCGCCAGCAGCCCGGGGACAGGGGACGGCACTGAAGCTTTCTTT.

The chain carries TRBV29-1 and TRBJ1-2; no reliable D call. CDR1 is SQVTM and CDR2 is ANQGSEA in the germline V gene. The CDR3 extends over 14 amino acids. CDR3 nucleotide sequence: TGCAGTTTTATGCCGGGGTCAGCTAACTATGGCTACACCTTC. Encoded protein: CSFMPGSANYGYTF.

CDR3 sequence reads: CASSYPGQQKAFF. The DNA of the CDR3 is TGTGCCAGCAGTTACCCGGGACAGCAAAAAGCTTTCTTT. This chain joins TRBV6-5 and TRBJ1-1; 7 nucleotides align to TRBD1. The germline V gene encodes CDR1 MNHEY and CDR2 SVGAGI. V shed 2 bases, J shed 9 bases, and the junction held 6 bases outside the gene matches. The CDR3 contains 13 residues.

This chain joins TRBV20-1 and TRBJ1-1, with 7 nucleotides matching TRBD1. The CDR3 has 11 residues. Germline V gene data show CDR1 as DFQATT and CDR2 as SNEGSKA (reference sequence). V was pared by 4 bases and J by 7 bases, with 3 bases of the junction left unmatched. The CDR3 DNA is TGCAGTGCTAAGGGGACAGTTGAAGCTTTCTTT. As protein: CSAKGTVEAFF.

The chain couples TRBV7-9 to TRBJ1-1; 9 positions agree with TRBD1. The CDR3 loop spans 12 amino acids. The J segment lost 4 bases and the V segment lost 9 bases, leaving 3 bases of the junction unmatched. Germline lookup yields CDR1 SEHNR and CDR2 FQNEAQ (reference sequence). Here the CDR3 DNA reads TGTGCCAGTGGGACAGGGCGCACTGAAGCTTTCTTT. Translation: CASGTGRTEAFF.

This clone was counted between two and nine times. CDR3 loop: CASSLQGALEQYF. CDR3 bases: TGTGCCAGCAGCCTCCAGGGGGCGTTAGAGCAGTACTTC. The rearrangement uses TRBV3-1 (or the pseudogene TRBV3-2) and TRBJ2-7; 8 nucleotides align to TRBD1. Trimming at V came to 4 bases and at J to 7 bases, leaving 6 bases not matched to a gene. This CDR3 region has 13 residues. Looked up from germline, CDR1 is LGHDT and CDR2 is YNNKEL (reference sequence).